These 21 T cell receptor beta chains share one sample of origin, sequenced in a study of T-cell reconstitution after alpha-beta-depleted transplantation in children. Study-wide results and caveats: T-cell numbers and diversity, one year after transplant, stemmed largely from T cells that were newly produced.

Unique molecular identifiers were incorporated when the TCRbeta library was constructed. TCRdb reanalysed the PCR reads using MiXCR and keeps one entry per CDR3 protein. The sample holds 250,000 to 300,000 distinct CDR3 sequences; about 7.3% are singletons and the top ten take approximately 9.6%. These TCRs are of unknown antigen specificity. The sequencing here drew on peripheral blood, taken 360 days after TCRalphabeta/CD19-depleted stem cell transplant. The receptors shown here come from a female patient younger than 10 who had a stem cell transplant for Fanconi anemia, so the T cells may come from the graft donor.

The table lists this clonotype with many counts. The CDR3 region is CASSHRDRLTDTQYF. In DNA form, the CDR3 reads TGTGCCAGCAGTCACCGGGACAGACTCACAGATACGCAGTATTTT. This chain uses TRBV28 with TRBJ2-3; 7 positions match TRBD1. Per the germline V gene, CDR1 is MDHEN and CDR2 is SYDVKM. V shed 5 bases and J 2 bases; nucleotides not matched to a gene: 7. The CDR3 has 15 amino acids.

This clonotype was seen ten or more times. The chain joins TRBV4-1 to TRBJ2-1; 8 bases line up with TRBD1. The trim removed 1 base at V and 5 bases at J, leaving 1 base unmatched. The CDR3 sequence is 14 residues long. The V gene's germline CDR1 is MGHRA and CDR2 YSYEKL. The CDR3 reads CASSQVQGDNEQFF. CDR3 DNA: TGCGCCAGCAGCCAAGTACAGGGGGACAATGAGCAGTTCTTC.

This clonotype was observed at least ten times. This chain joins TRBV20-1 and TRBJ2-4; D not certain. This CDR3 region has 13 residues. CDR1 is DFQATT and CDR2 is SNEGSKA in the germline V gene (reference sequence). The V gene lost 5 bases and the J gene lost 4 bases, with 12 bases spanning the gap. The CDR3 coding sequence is TGCAGTGCTCCCCAGTATTCTAAAAACATTCAGTACTTC. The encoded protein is CSAPQYSKNIQYF.

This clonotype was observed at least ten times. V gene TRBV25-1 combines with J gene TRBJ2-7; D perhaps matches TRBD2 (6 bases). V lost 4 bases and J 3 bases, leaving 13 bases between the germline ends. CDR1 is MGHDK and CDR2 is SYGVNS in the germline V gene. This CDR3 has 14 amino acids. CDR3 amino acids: CASSAAGRVYEQYF. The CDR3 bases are TGTGCCAGCAGTGCCGCGGGACGGGTCTACGAGCAGTACTTC.

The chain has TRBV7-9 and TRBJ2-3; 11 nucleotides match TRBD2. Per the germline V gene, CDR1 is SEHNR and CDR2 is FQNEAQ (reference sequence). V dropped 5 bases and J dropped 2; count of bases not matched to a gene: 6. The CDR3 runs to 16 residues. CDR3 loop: CASSPLAGGHTDTQYF. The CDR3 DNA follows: TGTGCCAGCAGCCCTCTAGCGGGGGGACACACAGATACGCAGTATTTT. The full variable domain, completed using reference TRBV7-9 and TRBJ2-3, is DTGVSQNPRHKITKRGQNVTFRCDPISEHNRLYWYRQTLGQGPEFLTYFQNEAQLEKSRLLSDRFSAERPKGSFSTLEIQRTEQGDSAMYLCASSPLAGGHTDTQYFGPGTRLTVL.

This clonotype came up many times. The DNA of the CDR3 is TGTGCCAGCGCTCAGGTCCTAGGGAGACCCCTCCACTTT. Translating gives CASAQVLGRPLHF. This chain links TRBV4-2 with TRBJ1-6; no reliable D call. Trimming removed 8 bases from V and 12 bases from J, with 17 bases in between. The CDR3 covers 13 residues. The germline CDR1 and CDR2 sequences are LGHNA and YNFKEQ.

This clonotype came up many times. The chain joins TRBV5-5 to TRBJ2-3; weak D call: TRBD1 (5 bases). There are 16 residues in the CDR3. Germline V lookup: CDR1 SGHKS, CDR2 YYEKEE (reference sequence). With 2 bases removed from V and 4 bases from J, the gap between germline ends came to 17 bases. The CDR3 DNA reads TGTGCCAGCAGCTTTAGTGACAGCCGATACCCAGATACGCAGTATTTT. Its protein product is CASSFSDSRYPDTQYF.

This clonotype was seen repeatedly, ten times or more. This CDR3 reads CSARRPGAGPQHF. For the CDR3, the DNA is TGCAGTGCTAGAAGGCCCGGGGCCGGCCCCCAGCATTTT. V is TRBV20-1 and J is TRBJ1-5; D is possibly TRBD1 (5 bases). The germline V gene encodes CDR1 DFQATT and CDR2 SNEGSKA (reference sequence). This CDR3 contains 13 residues. V lost 2 bases and J 10 bases, leaving 15 bases between the germline ends.

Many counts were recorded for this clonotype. The DNA of the CDR3 is TGTGCCACCAGTGACCCGCTTGCCCCAGATACGCAGTATTTT. Translation: CATSDPLAPDTQYF. The chain employs TRBV24-1 and TRBJ2-3; D is uncertain. Germline V CDR1 and CDR2: KGHDR, SFDVKD. V was shortened by 4 bases and J by 4 bases, with 11 bases between the two germline ends. The CDR3 runs 14 residues.

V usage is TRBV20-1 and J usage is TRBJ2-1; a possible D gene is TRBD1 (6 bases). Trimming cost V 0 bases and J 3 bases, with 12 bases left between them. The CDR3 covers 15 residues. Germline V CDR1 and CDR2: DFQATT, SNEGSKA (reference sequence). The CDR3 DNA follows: TGCAGTGCTAGAGACCTAGGGACAAACTACAATGAGCAGTTCTTC. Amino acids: CSARDLGTNYNEQFF.

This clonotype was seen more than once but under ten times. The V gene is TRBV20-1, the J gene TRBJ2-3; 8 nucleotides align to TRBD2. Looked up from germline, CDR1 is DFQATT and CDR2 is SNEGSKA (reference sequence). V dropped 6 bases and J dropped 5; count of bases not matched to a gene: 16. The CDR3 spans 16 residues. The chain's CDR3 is CSALRPYGGALDTQYF. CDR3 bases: TGCAGTGCCCTACGGCCCTACGGGGGGGCCTTAGATACGCAGTATTTT.

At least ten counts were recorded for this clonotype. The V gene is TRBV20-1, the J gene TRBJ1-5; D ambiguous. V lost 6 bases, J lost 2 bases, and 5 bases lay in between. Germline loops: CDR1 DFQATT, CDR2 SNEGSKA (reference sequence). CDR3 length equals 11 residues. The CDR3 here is CSAAGNQPQHF. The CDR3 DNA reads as TGCAGTGCCGCCGGCAATCAGCCCCAGCATTTT.

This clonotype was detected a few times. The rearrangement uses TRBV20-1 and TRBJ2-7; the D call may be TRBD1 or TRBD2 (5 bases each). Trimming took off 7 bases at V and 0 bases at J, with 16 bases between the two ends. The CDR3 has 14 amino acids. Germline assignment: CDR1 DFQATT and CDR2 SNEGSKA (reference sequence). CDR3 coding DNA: TGCAGTGTACTCATCTCGGGGCGCTCCTACGAGCAGTACTTC. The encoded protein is CSVLISGRSYEQYF.

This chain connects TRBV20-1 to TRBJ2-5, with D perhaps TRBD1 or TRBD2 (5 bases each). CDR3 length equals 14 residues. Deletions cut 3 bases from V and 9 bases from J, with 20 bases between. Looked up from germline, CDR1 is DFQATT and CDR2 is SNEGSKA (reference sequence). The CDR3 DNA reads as TGCAGTGCTAGCTCGGGGCCGGACCTTTCGGCCCAGTACTTC. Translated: CSASSGPDLSAQYF.

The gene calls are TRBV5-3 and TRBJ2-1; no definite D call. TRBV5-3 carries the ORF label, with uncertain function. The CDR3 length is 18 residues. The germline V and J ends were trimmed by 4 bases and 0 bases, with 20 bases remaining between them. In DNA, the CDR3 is TGTGCCAGAAGCCGGGCCTCCTGGCGGATGAGCTCCTACAATGAGCAGTTCTTC. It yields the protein CARSRASWRMSSYNEQFF.

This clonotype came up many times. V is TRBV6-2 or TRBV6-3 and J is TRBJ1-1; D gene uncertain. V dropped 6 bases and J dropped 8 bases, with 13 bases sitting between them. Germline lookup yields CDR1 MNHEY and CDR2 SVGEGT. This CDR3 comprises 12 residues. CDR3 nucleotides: TGTGCCAGCAGCCCTACCTATATGGAAGCTTTCTTT. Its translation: CASSPTYMEAFF.

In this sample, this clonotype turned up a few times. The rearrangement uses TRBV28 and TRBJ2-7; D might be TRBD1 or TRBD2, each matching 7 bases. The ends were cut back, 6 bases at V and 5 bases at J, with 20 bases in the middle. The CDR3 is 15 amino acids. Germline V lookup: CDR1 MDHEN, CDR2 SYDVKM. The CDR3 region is CASSPRGGARDEQYV. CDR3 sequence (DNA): TGTGCCAGCAGCCCCAGGGGGGGGGCAAGGGACGAGCAGTACGTC.

CDR3 coding DNA: TGCGCCAGCAGCTTCTTAGCGGGGAAACCCACAGATACGCAGTATTTT. Amino acid sequence: CASSFLAGKPTDTQYF. V and J are TRBV5-1 and TRBJ2-3, with TRBD2 matching over 8 bases. Germline loops: CDR1 SGHRS, CDR2 YFSETQ. The CDR3 runs 16 residues. Trimming removed 2 bases from V and 2 bases from J; junction bases left unmatched: 7.

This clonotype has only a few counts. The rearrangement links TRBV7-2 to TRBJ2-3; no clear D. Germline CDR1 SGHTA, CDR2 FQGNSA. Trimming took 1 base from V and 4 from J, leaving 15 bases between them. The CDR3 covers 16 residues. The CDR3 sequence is CASSLGPVGQSDTQYF. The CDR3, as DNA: TGTGCCAGCAGCTTAGGCCCGGTCGGGCAGTCAGATACGCAGTATTTT. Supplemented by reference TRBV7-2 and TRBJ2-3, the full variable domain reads GAGVSQSPSNKVTEKGKDVELRCDPISGHTALYWYRQSLGQGLEFLIYFQGNSAPDKSGLPSDRFSAERTGGSVSTLTIQRTQQEDSAVYLCASSLGPVGQSDTQYFGPGTRLTVL.

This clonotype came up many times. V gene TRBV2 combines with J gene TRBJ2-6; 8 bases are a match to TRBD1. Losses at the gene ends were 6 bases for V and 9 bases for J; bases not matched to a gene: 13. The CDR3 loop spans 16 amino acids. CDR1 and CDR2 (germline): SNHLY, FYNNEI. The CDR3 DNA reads TGTGCCAGCAGCGAGTTCACAGGGGGTAAGGACAACGTCCTGACTTTC. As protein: CASSEFTGGKDNVLTF.

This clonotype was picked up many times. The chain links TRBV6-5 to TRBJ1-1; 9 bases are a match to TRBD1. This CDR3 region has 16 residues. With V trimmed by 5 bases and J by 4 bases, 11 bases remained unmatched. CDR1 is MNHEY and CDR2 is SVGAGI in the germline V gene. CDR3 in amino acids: CASSTPQGAGGTEAFF. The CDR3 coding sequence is TGTGCCAGCAGTACGCCACAGGGGGCAGGGGGCACTGAAGCTTTCTTT.